This TCR beta chain is from a study of a mutant IDH1 vaccine in newly diagnosed glioma. Study overall: Patients had eight vaccinations, in weeks 1, 3, 5, 7, 11, 15, 19 and 23. Earlier therapy was either radiotherapy, temozolomide, or both, and most got both. Patients got their first vaccination 4-6 weeks after radiotherapy alone, or with temozolomide cycles.

Details on this clone: Its antigen remains unidentified.

The method was immunoSEQ multiplex PCR; TCRdb's version includes in-frame clones alone and lacks a portion of them. The sample shows fewer than 30,000 clones, about 77% of them seen only once. Time point described: week 11, during vaccination. Mutant IDH1 20-mer peptide, at 300 ug, made up each vaccine dose, with topical imiquimod. Germline V CDR1 and CDR2: LGHNA, YSLEER. V was clipped by 0 bases and J by 7 bases; unmatched bases: 11. The CDR3 is 16 residues long. The sequencing here drew on PBMCs, taken from a glioma patient whose treatment included an IDH1 peptide vaccine. J is TRBJ1-2 and V is TRBV4-3; 7 bases map to TRBD1. The source is a woman aged 18 to 35 with glioma. In nucleotides, the CDR3 is TGCGCCAGCAGCCAAGATAGCCAGACAGGGAATGGTGGCTACACCTTC. Its protein product is CASSQDSQTGNGGYTF.